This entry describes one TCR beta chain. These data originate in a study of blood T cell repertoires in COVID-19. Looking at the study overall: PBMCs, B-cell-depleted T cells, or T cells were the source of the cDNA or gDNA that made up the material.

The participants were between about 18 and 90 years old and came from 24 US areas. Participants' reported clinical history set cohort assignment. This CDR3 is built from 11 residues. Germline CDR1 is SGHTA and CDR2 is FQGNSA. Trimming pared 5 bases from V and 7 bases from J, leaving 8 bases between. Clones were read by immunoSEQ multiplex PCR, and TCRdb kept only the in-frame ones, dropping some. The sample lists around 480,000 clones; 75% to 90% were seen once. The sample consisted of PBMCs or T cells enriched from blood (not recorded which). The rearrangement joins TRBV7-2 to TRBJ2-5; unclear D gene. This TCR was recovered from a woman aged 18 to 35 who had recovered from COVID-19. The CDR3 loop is CASSQERTQYF. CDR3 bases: TGTGCCAGCAGCCAAGAGAGGACCCAGTACTTC.